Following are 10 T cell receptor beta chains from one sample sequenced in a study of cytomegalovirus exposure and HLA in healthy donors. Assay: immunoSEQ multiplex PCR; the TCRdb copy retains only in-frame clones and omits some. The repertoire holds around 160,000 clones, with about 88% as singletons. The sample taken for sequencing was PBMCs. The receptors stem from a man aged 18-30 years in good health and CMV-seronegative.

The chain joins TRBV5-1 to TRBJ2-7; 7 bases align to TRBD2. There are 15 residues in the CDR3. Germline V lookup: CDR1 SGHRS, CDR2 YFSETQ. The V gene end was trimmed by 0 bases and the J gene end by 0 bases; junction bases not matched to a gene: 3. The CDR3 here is CASSLALAASYEQYF. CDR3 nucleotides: TGCGCCAGCAGCTTGGCTCTAGCGGCCTCCTACGAGCAGTACTTC.

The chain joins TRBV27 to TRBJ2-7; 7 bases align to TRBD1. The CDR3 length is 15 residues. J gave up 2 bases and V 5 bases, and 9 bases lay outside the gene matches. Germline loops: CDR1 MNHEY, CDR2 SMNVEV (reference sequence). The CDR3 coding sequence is TGTGCCAGCAGTCTGCGCCCGGGACAGCCCTACGAGCAGTACGTC. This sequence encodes CASSLRPGQPYEQYV.

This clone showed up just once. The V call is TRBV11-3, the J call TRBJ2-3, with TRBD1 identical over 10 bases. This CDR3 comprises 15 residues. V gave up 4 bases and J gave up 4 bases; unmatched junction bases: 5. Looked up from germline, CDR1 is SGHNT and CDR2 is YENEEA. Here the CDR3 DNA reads TGTGCCAGCAGCTCTAGGACAGGGGGAGCAGATACGCAGTATTTT. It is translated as CASSSRTGGADTQYF. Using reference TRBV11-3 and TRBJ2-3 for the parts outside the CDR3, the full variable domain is EAGVVQSPRYKIIEKKQPVAFWCNPISGHNTLYWYLQNLGQGPELLIRYENEEAVDDSQLPKDRFSAERLKGVDSTLKIQPAELGDSAVYLCASSSRTGGADTQYFGPGTRLTVL.

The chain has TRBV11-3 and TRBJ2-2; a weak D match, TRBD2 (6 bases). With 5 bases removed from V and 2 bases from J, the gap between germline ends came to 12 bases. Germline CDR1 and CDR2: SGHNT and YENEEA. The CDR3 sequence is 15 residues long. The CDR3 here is CASSPGTYNTGELFF. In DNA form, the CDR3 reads TGTGCCAGCAGCCCAGGGACTTACAACACCGGGGAGCTGTTTTTT.

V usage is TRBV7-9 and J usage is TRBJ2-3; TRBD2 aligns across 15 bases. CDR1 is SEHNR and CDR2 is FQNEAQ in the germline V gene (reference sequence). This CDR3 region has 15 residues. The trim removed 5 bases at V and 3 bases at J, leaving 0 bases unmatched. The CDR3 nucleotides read TGTGCCAGCAGCGGGACTAGCGGGGGGACAGATACGCAGTATTTT. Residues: CASSGTSGGTDTQYF.

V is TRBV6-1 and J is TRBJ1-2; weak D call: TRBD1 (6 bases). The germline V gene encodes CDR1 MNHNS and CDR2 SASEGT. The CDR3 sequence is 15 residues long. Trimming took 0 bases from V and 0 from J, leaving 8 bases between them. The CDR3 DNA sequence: TGTGCCAGCAGTGAAGCCAGACAGGCTAACTATGGCTACACCTTC. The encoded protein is CASSEARQANYGYTF.

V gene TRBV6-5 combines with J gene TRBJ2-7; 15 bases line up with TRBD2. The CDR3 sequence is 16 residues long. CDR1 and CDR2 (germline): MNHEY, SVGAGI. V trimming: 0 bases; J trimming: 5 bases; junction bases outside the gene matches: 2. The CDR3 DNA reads TGTGCCAGCAGTTACTCGGGACTAGCGGGAGGCAACGAGCAGTACTTC. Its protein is CASSYSGLAGGNEQYF.

The CDR3 is CASSLRERKRAFF. The CDR3 coding sequence is TGTGCCAGCAGTCTCCGGGAACGCAAACGAGCTTTCTTT. The chain links TRBV6-5 to TRBJ1-1; D ambiguous. The CDR3 is 13 amino acids. Germline V gene lookup returns CDR1 MNHEY and CDR2 SVGAGI. Between the trimmed V and J ends, which lost 5 bases and 10 bases, there was a span of 17 bases.

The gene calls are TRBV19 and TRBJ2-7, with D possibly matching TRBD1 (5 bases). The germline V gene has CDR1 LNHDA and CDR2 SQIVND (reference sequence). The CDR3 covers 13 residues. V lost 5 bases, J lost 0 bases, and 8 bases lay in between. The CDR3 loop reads CASSLTVSYEQYV. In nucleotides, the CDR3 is TGTGCCAGTAGTCTGACAGTCTCCTACGAGCAGTACGTC.

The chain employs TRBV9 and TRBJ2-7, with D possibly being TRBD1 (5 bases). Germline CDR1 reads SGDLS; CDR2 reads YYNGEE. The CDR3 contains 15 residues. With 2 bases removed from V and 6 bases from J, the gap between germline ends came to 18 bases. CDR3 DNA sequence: TGTGCCAGCAGCGTTTTTGACAGACGCACGGGCGAGCAGTACTTC. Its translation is CASSVFDRRTGEQYF.